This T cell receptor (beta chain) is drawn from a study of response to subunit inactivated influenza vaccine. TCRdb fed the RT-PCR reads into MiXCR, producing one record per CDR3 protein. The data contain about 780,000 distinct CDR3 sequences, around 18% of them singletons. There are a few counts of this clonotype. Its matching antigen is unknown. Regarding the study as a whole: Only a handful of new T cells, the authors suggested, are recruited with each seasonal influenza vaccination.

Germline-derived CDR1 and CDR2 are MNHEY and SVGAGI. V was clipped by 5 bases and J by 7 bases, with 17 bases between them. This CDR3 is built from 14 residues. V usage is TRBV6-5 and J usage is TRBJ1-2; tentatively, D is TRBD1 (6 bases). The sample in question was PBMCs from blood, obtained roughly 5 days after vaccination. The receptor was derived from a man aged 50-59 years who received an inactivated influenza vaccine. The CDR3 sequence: CASSNGGGAFGYTF. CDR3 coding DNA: TGTGCCAGCAGTAACGGGGGGGGCGCTTTTGGCTACACCTTC.